This passage covers 17 T cell receptor beta chains from one sample sequenced in a study of naive and memory T cell subsets. The treatment: skin biopsy from PPD injection site in Mantoux-positive individual. An oligonucleotide containing a UMI was ligated to the 3' end of TCR cDNA. The SP2 primer and nested alpha and beta constant region primers amplified ligated cDNA in four rounds. Each CDR3 protein gets one entry after TCRdb re-called the UMI-ligation and nested PCR reads with MiXCR. The sample contains 37,000 or so distinct CDR3 sequences, approximately 9.9% of which appear only once. The sequences come from skin, collected from a tuberculin skin test site. The receptors come from an adult in good health.

There are many counts of this clonotype. The gene calls are TRBV7-2 and TRBJ1-5, with 7 bases identical to TRBD1. The V gene end was trimmed by 5 bases and the J gene end by 5 bases; junction bases not matched to a gene: 3. From germline, CDR1 is SGHTA and CDR2 FQGNSA. The CDR3 has 13 residues. CDR3 sequence reads: CASSRDRDQPQHF. For the CDR3, the DNA is TGTGCCAGCAGCCGTGACAGGGATCAGCCCCAGCATTTT.

This clonotype occurred many times. The chain employs TRBV30 and TRBJ2-2; unclear D gene. Trimming removed 3 bases at V and 6 bases at J, with 5 bases between. The CDR3 is 11 amino acids. CDR1 and CDR2 from the germline V gene are GTSNPN and SVGIG (reference sequence). CDR3 sequence reads: CAWSKPGELFF. Here the CDR3 DNA reads TGTGCCTGGAGCAAACCCGGGGAGCTGTTTTTT.

The rearrangement joins TRBV25-1 to TRBJ1-3; D might be TRBD1 (6 bases). The CDR3 is made up of 18 amino acids. CDR1 is MGHDK, CDR2 SYGVNS, per germline. With 6 bases removed from V and 3 bases from J, the gap between germline ends came to 24 bases. The CDR3 nucleotides read TGTGCCAGCAGCGGCCCCGGGAGGAAGGGGGAGTTTGGAAACACCATATATTTT. The encoded protein is CASSGPGRKGEFGNTIYF. Supplemented by reference TRBV25-1 and TRBJ1-3, the full variable domain reads EADIYQTPRYLVIGTGKKITLECSQTMGHDKMYWYQQDPGMELHLIHYSYGVNSTEKGDLSSESTVSRIRTEHFPLTLESARPSHTSQYLCASSGPGRKGEFGNTIYFGEGSWLTVV.

This clonotype occurred a few times. The chain carries TRBV7-8 and TRBJ2-1, with D possibly matching TRBD2 (6 bases). Looked up from germline, CDR1 is SGHVS and CDR2 is FQNEAQ. V dropped 2 bases and J dropped 0 bases, with 11 bases sitting between them. This CDR3 comprises 16 residues. The CDR3 loop reads CASSLWGDSSYNEQFF. The CDR3 DNA reads TGTGCCAGCAGCTTATGGGGGGATAGCTCCTACAATGAGCAGTTCTTC.

The V call is TRBV29-1, the J call TRBJ2-1; a possible D gene is TRBD2 (6 bases). Germline lookup yields CDR1 SQVTM and CDR2 ANQGSEA. With 6 bases removed from V and 10 bases from J, the gap between germline ends came to 13 bases. This CDR3 comprises 11 residues. In nucleotides, the CDR3 is TGCAGCGTAGGAGGAGGGAGGGAGCAGTTCTTC. This gives the protein CSVGGGREQFF.

This chain connects TRBV7-2 to TRBJ2-1; 7 nucleotides match TRBD2. Germline trimming cut 5 bases from V and 5 bases from J; bases unmatched to any gene: 15. The CDR3 has 17 amino acids. The germline V gene has CDR1 SGHTA and CDR2 FQGNSA. As DNA, the CDR3 is TGTGCCAGCAGCAACCGAAGGGGCGGGGGATTTCACAATGAGCAGTTCTTC. It is translated as CASSNRRGGGFHNEQFF.

This clonotype was seen only a few times. The chain employs TRBV28 and TRBJ1-1, with a weak D call TRBD1 (5 bases). Germline CDR1 and CDR2: MDHEN and SYDVKM. The CDR3 is 16 amino acids. V lost 5 bases, J lost 5 bases, and 21 bases lay in between. The CDR3 sequence: CASSPPRGGGETEAFF. CDR3 nucleotides: TGTGCCAGCAGTCCTCCCCGGGGGGGGGGGGAAACTGAAGCTTTCTTT.

Details on this clonotype: This may be a read error: a much more frequent sequence differs by one nucleotide. The gene calls are TRBV29-1 and TRBJ2-1; 12 bases align to TRBD1. CDR1 is SQVTM, CDR2 ANQGSEA, per germline. The CDR3 covers 15 residues. The V segment lost 4 bases and the J segment 7 bases; nucleotides outside the gene matches: 8. CDR3 bases: TGCAGCGTTGGGGACAGGGGGCAATGCGGGAATGAGCAGTTCTTC. This gives the protein CSVGDRGQCGNEQFF.

The table lists this clonotype with many counts. This rearrangement joins TRBV10-3 to TRBJ2-5, with TRBD2 identical over 8 bases. CDR3 length: 17 residues. The germline CDR1 and CDR2 sequences are ENHRY and SYGVKD. V trimming: 4 bases; J trimming: 4 bases; junction bases outside the gene matches: 14. CDR3 nucleotides: TGTGCCATCAGTGCAGGGTTTCGGGAGGGCCCCCGAGAGACCCAGTACTTC. It encodes CAISAGFREGPRETQYF.

This clonotype was recorded at least ten times. This sequence joins TRBV4-1 and TRBJ2-7; D unresolved. CDR1 and CDR2 (germline): MGHRA, YSYEKL. V was shortened by 1 base and J by 0 bases, with 7 bases between the two germline ends. The CDR3 contains 14 residues. In nucleotides, the CDR3 is TGCGCCAGCAGCCAAGTAGCTACCTCCTACGAGCAGTACTTC. Its translation: CASSQVATSYEQYF.

This rearrangement joins TRBV12-3 or TRBV12-4 to TRBJ1-6; D perhaps matches TRBD1 (5 bases). This CDR3 has 14 residues. The V gene lost 6 bases and the J gene lost 10 bases, with 16 bases spanning the gap. The CDR3 is CASRTGTRTSPLHF. DNA of the CDR3: TGTGCCAGCAGGACCGGGACCAGGACATCACCCCTCCACTTT.

This clonotype turned up a few times. V usage is TRBV5-1 and J usage is TRBJ2-1; TRBD2 aligns across 9 bases. V lost 0 bases, J lost 6 bases, and 4 bases stayed unmatched. The germline V gene has CDR1 SGHRS and CDR2 YFSETQ. The CDR3 length is 15 residues. For the CDR3, the DNA is TGCGCCAGCAGCTTGGCAGTAGCGGGGGCCAATGAGCAGTTCTTC. This codes for CASSLAVAGANEQFF.

V is TRBV20-1 and J is TRBJ1-1, with D perhaps matching TRBD1 (6 bases). Germline V lookup: CDR1 DFQATT, CDR2 SNEGSKA (reference sequence). The length of the CDR3 is 13 residues. The V end lost 7 bases, the J end lost 0 bases, and 12 bases lay between the germline ends. The CDR3 DNA reads as TGCAGTGTTCCGGGACACTTGAACACTGAAGCTTTCTTT. Translation: CSVPGHLNTEAFF.

This clonotype showed up just a few times. The chain has TRBV7-9 and TRBJ1-5, with D possibly matching TRBD1 (5 bases). Trimming shortened V by 3 bases and J by 7 bases, and 16 bases separated the two germline ends. The CDR3 length is 15 residues. Germline V gene lookup returns CDR1 SEHNR and CDR2 FQNEAQ (reference sequence). CDR3 residues: CASSLGGRRGQPQHF. The CDR3 coding sequence is TGTGCCAGCAGCTTGGGGGGACGTCGCGGGCAGCCCCAGCATTTT. The variable domain in full, with the rest retrieved from reference TRBV7-9 and TRBJ1-5, is DTGVSQNPRHKITKRGQNVTFRCDPISEHNRLYWYRQTLGQGPEFLTYFQNEAQLEKSRLLSDRFSAERPKGSFSTLEIQRTEQGDSAMYLCASSLGGRRGQPQHFGDGTRLSIL.

The chain employs TRBV5-5 and TRBJ2-1; 10 nucleotides line up with TRBD1. The CDR3 is made up of 15 amino acids. Germline V CDR1 and CDR2: SGHKS, YYEKEE (reference sequence). With V trimmed by 4 bases and J by 7 bases, 8 bases remained unmatched. The CDR3 loop reads CASSPRQGARNEQFF. The CDR3 DNA is TGTGCCAGCAGCCCGCGACAGGGGGCTAGGAATGAGCAGTTCTTC.

This clonotype was recorded at least ten times. The CDR3 bases are TGCAGTGCTAGAGACCTTGGGACAGCCTACAATGAGCAGTTCTTC. This translates into CSARDLGTAYNEQFF. The chain carries TRBV20-1 and TRBJ2-1, with TRBD1 matching 7 bases. This CDR3 has 15 residues. Germline CDR1 and CDR2: DFQATT and SNEGSKA (reference sequence). V was pared by 0 bases and J by 2 bases, with 4 bases of the junction left unmatched.

This clonotype was found a few times. The chain links TRBV28 to TRBJ2-7; a possible D gene is TRBD1 (5 bases). CDR3 size: 16 residues. CDR1 and CDR2 from the germline V gene are MDHEN and SYDVKM. The V end lost 2 bases, the J end lost 1 base, and 15 bases lay between the germline ends. The CDR3 loop is CASSLIDRWMSYEQYF. The CDR3 DNA reads as TGTGCCAGCAGTTTAATCGACAGATGGATGTCCTACGAGCAGTACTTC.